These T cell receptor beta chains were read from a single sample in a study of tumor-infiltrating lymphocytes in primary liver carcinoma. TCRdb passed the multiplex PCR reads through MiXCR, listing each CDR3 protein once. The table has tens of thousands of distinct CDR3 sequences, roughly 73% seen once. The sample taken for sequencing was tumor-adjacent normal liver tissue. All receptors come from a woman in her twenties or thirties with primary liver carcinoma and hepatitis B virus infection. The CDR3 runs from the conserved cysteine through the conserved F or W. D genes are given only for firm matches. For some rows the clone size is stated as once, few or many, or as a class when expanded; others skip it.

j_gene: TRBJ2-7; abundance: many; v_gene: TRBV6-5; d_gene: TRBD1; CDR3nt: TGTGCCAGCAGTCAAATACAGGGGGCCTCCGGCGCCTACGAGCAGTACTTC; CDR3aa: CASSQIQGASGAYEQYF
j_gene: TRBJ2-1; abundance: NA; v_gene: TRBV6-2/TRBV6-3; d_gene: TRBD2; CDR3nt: TGTGCCTGCAGTTACGGCAGTGCGGGTCTAGCGGGAGGGCCTAACGATGAGCAGTTCTTC; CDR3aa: CACSYGSAGLAGGPNDEQFF
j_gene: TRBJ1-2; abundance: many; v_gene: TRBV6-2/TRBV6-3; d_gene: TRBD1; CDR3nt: TGTGCCAGCAGACAGTGGACAGGGGGGAACTATGGCTACACCTTC; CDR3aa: CASRQWTGGNYGYTF
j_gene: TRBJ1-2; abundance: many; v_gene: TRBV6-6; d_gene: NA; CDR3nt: TGTGCCAGCAGTTACTCGGGTGGGGAACCCCATGGCTACACCTTC; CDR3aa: CASSYSGGEPHGYTF
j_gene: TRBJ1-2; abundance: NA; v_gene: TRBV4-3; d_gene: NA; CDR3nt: TGTGCCAGCAGCACTGAGTCGGAGATCTATGGCTACACCTTC; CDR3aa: CASSTESEIYGYTF
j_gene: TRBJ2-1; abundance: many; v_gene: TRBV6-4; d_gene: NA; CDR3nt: TGTGCCAGCAGTGTCGGGCCCCTCAATGAGCAGTTCTTC; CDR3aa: CASSVGPLNEQFF
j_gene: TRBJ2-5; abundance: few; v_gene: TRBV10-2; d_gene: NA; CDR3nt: TGCGCCAGCAATGGGAGCGGAAGGACAGAGCAGGAGACCCAGTACTTC; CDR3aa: CASNGSGRTEQETQYF
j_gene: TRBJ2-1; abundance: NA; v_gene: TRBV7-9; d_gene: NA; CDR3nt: TGTGCCAGTAGCGGACCGGCGGCGGACTCCTACAATGATCAGTTCTTC; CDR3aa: CASSGPAADSYNDQFF
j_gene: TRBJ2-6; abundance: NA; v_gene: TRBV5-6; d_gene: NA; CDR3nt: TGTGCCAGCAGCCAATCCGAGATACTCTTCACCACTGGGGCCAACGTCCTGACTTTC; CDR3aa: CASSQSEILFTTGANVLTF
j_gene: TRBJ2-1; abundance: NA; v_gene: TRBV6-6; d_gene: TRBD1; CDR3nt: TGTGCCACTACAGGAGGGAGCGCCTACAGGGGGAATGAGCAGTTCTTC; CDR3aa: CATTGGSAYRGNEQFF
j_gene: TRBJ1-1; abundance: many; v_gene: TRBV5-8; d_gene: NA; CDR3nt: TGTGCCAGCAGCTTGGGCTATAAAAGGGCTGAAGCTTTCTTT; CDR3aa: CASSLGYKRAEAFF
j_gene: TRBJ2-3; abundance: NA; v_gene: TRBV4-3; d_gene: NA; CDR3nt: TGCGCCAGCAGCCAGTTAGTCTGGCTGGGTGATGCCGATGATACGCAGTATTTT; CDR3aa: CASSQLVWLGDADDTQYF